Listed here are 13 T cell receptor beta chains from one sample, sequenced in a study of spatial heterogeneity in lung cancer. A single record per CDR3 protein comes from TCRdb applying MiXCR to the 5' RACE reads. This sample carries 40,000 to 50,000 distinct CDR3 sequences, about 13% of them seen once, and the ten largest clones take around 54%. Time point: sample taken at primary tumor resection. Whole RNA obtained from tumor, nontumor lung or frozen PBMC underwent sequencing without sorting. The input for sequencing was PBMCs, taken at surgery. The receptor set was obtained from a male donor with early-stage non-small cell lung cancer.

This sequence joins TRBV29-1 and TRBJ2-5, with TRBD2 matching over 7 bases. The ends lost 6 bases at V and 5 bases at J; junction bases unmatched: 9. This CDR3 spans 13 amino acids. Germline values: CDR1 SQVTM, CDR2 ANQGSEA. As DNA, the CDR3 is TGCAGCGTCCCTACGGGGGGTGGGGAGACCCAGTACTTC. This translates into CSVPTGGGETQYF.

This sequence joins TRBV5-1 and TRBJ1-6, with 8 bases fitting TRBD1. Trimming cost V 3 bases and J 7 bases; bases outside gene matches: 6. Germline V lookup: CDR1 SGHRS, CDR2 YFSETQ. The CDR3 runs 15 residues. This CDR3 is CASSSDRVGNSPLHF. CDR3 DNA sequence: TGCGCCAGCAGCTCGGACAGGGTGGGGAATTCACCCCTCCACTTT.

To note about this clonotype: A much larger clone is a single base away; this may be a read error. The DNA of the CDR3 is TGTACCAGCAGTTCCACAGGAATTTCACCCCTCCACTTT. Its protein product is CTSSSTGISPLHF. The chain links TRBV6-6 to TRBJ1-6; weak D call: TRBD1 (5 bases). CDR3 length: 13 residues. Germline-derived CDR1 and CDR2 are MNHNY and SVGAGI (reference sequence).

V gene TRBV12-3 or TRBV12-4 combines with J gene TRBJ1-2; tentatively, D is TRBD1 (6 bases). This CDR3 has 12 amino acids. Trimming stripped 5 bases from V and 7 bases from J, with 11 bases between. The CDR3 DNA follows: TGTGCCAGCAGTCCAGGGGTCGGTGGCTACACCTTC. Its translation: CASSPGVGGYTF.

The V call is TRBV3-1, the J call TRBJ1-6, with 9 bases identical to TRBD1. The CDR3 runs 12 residues. V gave up 8 bases and J gave up 7 bases; unmatched junction bases: 0. Germline loops: CDR1 LGHDT, CDR2 YNNKEL (reference sequence). The CDR3 DNA sequence: TGTGCCAGCGGGACAGGGAATTCACCCCTCCACTTT. It translates to CASGTGNSPLHF.

This clonotype has at least ten counts. The V gene is TRBV23-1, the J gene TRBJ1-4, with TRBD1 matching 9 bases. TRBV23-1 is placed among ORFs of uncertain function. The CDR3 length is 19 residues. V shed 3 bases and J 7 bases; nucleotides not matched to a gene: 18. The CDR3 DNA is TGCGCCAGCAGTCAGGAGGGACAGGGAGGGAGATTTTTCTGTGAAAAACTGTTTTTT. Its translation: CASSQEGQGGRFFCEKLFF.

This clonotype appeared a few times. The chain uses TRBV5-4 and TRBJ2-3; TRBD1 agrees at 9 bases. The CDR3 is made up of 15 amino acids. The J segment lost 0 bases and the V segment lost 5 bases, leaving 4 bases of the junction unmatched. The germline V gene encodes CDR1 SGHNT and CDR2 YYREEE (reference sequence). The CDR3 region is CASSRDRASTDTQYF. The CDR3 DNA sequence: TGTGCCAGCAGTCGGGACAGGGCCAGCACAGATACGCAGTATTTT.

This clonotype was observed a handful of times. The V call is TRBV7-2, the J call TRBJ1-6; D is unclear. The CDR3 is 15 residues long. The germline gives CDR1 SGHTA, CDR2 FQGNSA. Trimming stripped 7 bases from V and 7 bases from J, with 17 bases between. The CDR3 sequence is CASIQDGPRNSPLHF. The DNA for the CDR3 is TGTGCCAGCATCCAAGATGGACCCAGGAATTCACCCCTCCACTTT.

This clonotype showed up many times. V usage is TRBV6-4 and J usage is TRBJ2-5; D tentatively fits TRBD1 or TRBD2 (5 bases each). This CDR3 is 15 amino acids long. V was shortened by 2 bases and J by 4 bases, with 14 bases between the two germline ends. Germline CDR1 reads MRHNA; CDR2 reads SNTAGT. The CDR3 sequence is CASSDTGTVGETQYF. The CDR3 DNA is TGTGCCAGCAGTGACACTGGGACGGTGGGAGAGACCCAGTACTTC.

The table lists this clonotype with many counts. The genes are TRBV5-4 and TRBJ2-7; TRBD2 is a possible D gene (6 bases). This CDR3 comprises 15 residues. The germline gives CDR1 SGHNT, CDR2 YYREEE (reference sequence). Trimming took off 4 bases at V and 0 bases at J, with 14 bases between the two ends. CDR3: CASSPERRASYEQYF. CDR3 in DNA: TGTGCCAGCAGCCCAGAACGGAGGGCCTCCTACGAGCAGTACTTC.

The sample holds a few counts of this clonotype. This chain uses TRBV5-1 with TRBJ2-6, with D perhaps TRBD1 (5 bases). Between the trimmed V and J ends, which lost 4 bases and 1 base, there was a span of 9 bases. The CDR3 consists of 15 residues. The germline V gene has CDR1 SGHRS and CDR2 YFSETQ. The CDR3 DNA reads as TGCGCCAGCAGCCAGGGCAATTCTGGGGCCAACGTCCTGACTTTC. Amino acid sequence: CASSQGNSGANVLTF.

A few counts support this clonotype. The DNA of the CDR3 is TGTGCCAGCAGACAGGGGGGGGAGCTAAAGAACACTGAAGCTTTCTTT. Translated: CASRQGGELKNTEAFF. The V gene is TRBV6-5, the J gene TRBJ1-1; 8 bases fit TRBD1. Germline V gives CDR1 MNHEY, CDR2 SVGAGI. V was clipped by 6 bases and J by 1 base; unmatched bases: 10. The CDR3 consists of 16 residues.

This clonotype was observed a few times. The rearrangement joins TRBV20-1 to TRBJ1-3; D is perhaps TRBD1 (6 bases). Trimming cost V 0 bases and J 11 bases, with 11 bases left between them. CDR3 size: 12 residues. The germline V gene has CDR1 DFQATT and CDR2 SNEGSKA (reference sequence). The CDR3 sequence is CSARDGTQSIYF. The DNA of the CDR3 is TGCAGTGCTAGAGATGGGACACAGTCCATATATTTT.